The clone carrying this TCR beta chain was seen a few times. Losses at the gene ends were 4 bases for V and 3 bases for J; bases not matched to a gene: 3. The CDR3 extends over 15 amino acids. Germline values: CDR1 ENHRY, CDR2 SYGVKD. The sample belongs to a study of cytomegalovirus exposure and HLA in healthy donors. Study details: T cells numbering around 190 million yielded approximately 100 million unique TCR beta sequences in an earlier analysis.

The PCR contained 60 Vbeta and 13 Jbeta primers. Produced via immunoSEQ multiplex PCR; TCRdb's table is partial and in-frame only. The sample carries approximately 150,000 clones, approximately 84% recorded once. The sample taken for sequencing was PBMCs. The clonotype originates from a woman aged 18 to 35 in good health and CMV-seronegative. The chain couples TRBV10-3 to TRBJ2-3; TRBD2 aligns across 11 bases. For the CDR3, the DNA is TGTGCCATCAGTGTACTAGCGGGAGTTACAGATACGCAGTATTTT. Translation gives CAISVLAGVTDTQYF.